Sequencing of this T cell receptor (beta chain) was carried out in a study of cytomegalovirus exposure and HLA in healthy donors. This clone occurred a few times. The junction differs from germline at one of its ends, possibly a read error. CDR1 is SEHNR, CDR2 FQNEAQ, per germline (reference sequence). This CDR3 is built from 16 residues. Primers for the PCR totalled 60 Vbeta and 13 Jbeta. Method: immunoSEQ multiplex PCR; TCRdb's copy keeps in-frame clones and lacks some. The table records about 140,000 clones, around 81% of them present only once. This receptor was taken from a male donor in good health and CMV-seronegative. The chain links TRBV7-9 to TRBJ1-4; 7 bases are a match to TRBD1. The sequencing sample was made of PBMCs. CDR3 loop: CSSSLWDSATNEKLFF. The CDR3 nucleotides read TGTTCCAGCAGCTTATGGGACAGTGCAACTAATGAAAAACTGTTTTTT.